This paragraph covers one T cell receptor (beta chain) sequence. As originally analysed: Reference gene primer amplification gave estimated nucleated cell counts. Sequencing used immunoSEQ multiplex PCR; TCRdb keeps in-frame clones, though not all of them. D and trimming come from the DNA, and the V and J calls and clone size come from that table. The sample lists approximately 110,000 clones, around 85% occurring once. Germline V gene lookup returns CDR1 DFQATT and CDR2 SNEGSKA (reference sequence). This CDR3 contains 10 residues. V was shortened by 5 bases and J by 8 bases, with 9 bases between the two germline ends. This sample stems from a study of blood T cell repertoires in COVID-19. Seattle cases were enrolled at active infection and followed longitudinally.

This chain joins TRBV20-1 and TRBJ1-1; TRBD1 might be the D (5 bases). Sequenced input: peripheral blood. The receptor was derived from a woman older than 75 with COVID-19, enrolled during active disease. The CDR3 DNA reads TGCAGTGCTGAGGGACTCGAAGCTTTCTTT. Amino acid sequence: CSAEGLEAFF.